These 9 T cell receptor beta chains came from one sample sequenced in a study of blood T cell repertoires in COVID-19. The repertoire was sequenced with immunoSEQ multiplex PCR; TCRdb's copy has only in-frame clones and lacks some. The sample consists of roughly 320,000 clones, 80% to 90% of them appearing once. Sequencing was performed on peripheral blood. These receptors all stem from a woman aged 45-60 years with COVID-19, enrolled during active disease.

This chain connects TRBV7-8 to TRBJ1-5, with a weak D call TRBD1 (6 bases). CDR1 is SGHVS, CDR2 FQNEAQ, per germline. The length of the CDR3 is 14 residues. Trimming removed 2 bases at V and 6 bases at J, with 11 bases between. The CDR3 is CASSLRQGFQPQHF. The CDR3 DNA is TGTGCCAGCAGCTTACGGCAGGGGTTTCAGCCCCAGCATTTT. The full variable domain, rest sourced from reference TRBV7-8 and TRBJ1-5, is GAGVSQSPRYKVAKRGQDVALRCDPISGHVSLFWYQQALGQGPEFLTYFQNEAQLDKSGLPSDRFFAERPEGSVSTLKIQRTQQEDSAVYLCASSLRQGFQPQHFGDGTRLSIL.

The rearrangement links TRBV7-6 to TRBJ2-3; TRBD2 matches at 11 bases. Germline V CDR1 and CDR2: SGHVS, FNYEAQ. The CDR3 sequence is 16 residues long. J gave up 9 bases and V 1 base, and 9 bases lay outside the gene matches. CDR3 DNA sequence: TGTGCCAGCAGCTTAGGGCTAGCGGGGGGCAGTCAAACGCAGTATTTT. Translation gives CASSLGLAGGSQTQYF.

The chain uses TRBV28 and TRBJ1-1; 10 bases fit TRBD1. The CDR3 runs 16 residues. The junction had 10 bases not matched to a gene; V was cut back by 7 bases and J by 2 bases. Germline V CDR1 and CDR2: MDHEN, SYDVKM. CDR3 residues: CASTGSGTGANTEAFF. DNA of the CDR3: TGTGCCAGCACAGGATCGGGGACAGGGGCAAACACTGAAGCTTTCTTT.

The chain recombines TRBV7-2 with TRBJ1-1; D is uncertain. Between the trimmed V and J ends, which lost 1 base and 11 bases, there was a span of 14 bases. Germline V gives CDR1 SGHTA, CDR2 FQGNSA. This CDR3 is 13 amino acids long. CDR3 sequence reads: CASSLDPGSFAFF. Here the CDR3 DNA reads TGTGCCAGCAGCTTAGATCCGGGGTCCTTCGCTTTCTTT.

J is TRBJ1-2 and V is TRBV25-1; D call uncertain. The germline V and J ends were trimmed by 7 bases and 7 bases, with 16 bases remaining between them. Germline values: CDR1 MGHDK, CDR2 SYGVNS. CDR3 length: 13 amino acids. DNA for the CDR3: TGTGCCAGCAATAAAGGAGATTTAGTTGGCTACACCTTC. Translated: CASNKGDLVGYTF.

The V call is TRBV4-1, the J call TRBJ2-3; 10 bases line up with TRBD2. Per the germline V gene, CDR1 is MGHRA and CDR2 is YSYEKL. The V gene end was trimmed by 0 bases and the J gene end by 6 bases; junction bases not matched to a gene: 12. The CDR3 runs 18 residues. The chain's CDR3 is CASSQDEAAAGGSDTQYF. Here the CDR3 DNA reads TGCGCCAGCAGCCAAGATGAGGCGGCAGCGGGAGGGTCCGATACGCAGTATTTT.

This chain connects TRBV18 to TRBJ2-7; TRBD2 matches 11 bases. Looked up from germline, CDR1 is KGHSH and CDR2 is LQKENI. CDR3 size: 16 residues. Trimming cost V 5 bases and J 2 bases; bases outside gene matches: 8. CDR3: CASSATSGITTYEQYF. DNA of the CDR3: TGTGCCAGCTCAGCGACTAGCGGGATAACCACCTACGAGCAGTACTTC.

V usage is TRBV2 and J usage is TRBJ2-3; 7 bases map to TRBD2. The CDR3 is 16 amino acids. Germline-derived CDR1 and CDR2 are SNHLY and FYNNEI. V shed 5 bases, J shed 2 bases, and the junction held 10 bases outside the gene matches. The CDR3 is CASSRPRERVTDTQYF. For the CDR3, the DNA is TGTGCCAGCAGTCGGCCGCGGGAGAGGGTCACAGATACGCAGTATTTT.

This chain joins TRBV6-1 and TRBJ2-7, with TRBD1 identical over 8 bases. Germline V gene sequence: CDR1 MNHNS, CDR2 SASEGT. The V gene end was trimmed by 1 base and the J gene end by 7 bases; junction bases not matched to a gene: 6. The CDR3 loop spans 14 amino acids. CDR3 nucleotide sequence: TGTGCCAGCAGTGAAGTGCAGGGGGCGGGGGAGCAGTACTTC. Amino acids: CASSEVQGAGEQYF.